The next 16 T cell receptor beta chains were all read from a single sample in a study of vaccination and CD4 T cells after COVID-19. Cultured CD4+ T-cell DNA underwent Oncomine TCR Beta short-read sequencing. TCRdb called the PCR reads again in MiXCR, with one record for every CDR3 protein. The table lists some 16,000 distinct CDR3 sequences, approximately 50% of them singletons. Treatment described: roughly ten-day PBMC culture with coronavirus spike peptide pools or control peptides (ViraFEST assay). These receptors have no known antigen. Sequenced sample: CD4+ T cells from blood, cultured in vitro. Receptors were obtained from a human donor who had recovered from COVID-19.

V gene TRBV5-6 combines with J gene TRBJ1-1; 8 bases are shared with TRBD1. Unmatched junction bases numbered 11, after V lost 5 bases and J lost 5 bases. There are 15 residues in the CDR3. The germline CDR1 and CDR2 sequences are SGHDT and YYEEEE. The CDR3 nucleotides are TGTGCCAGCAGACGTGCGGCACAGGGGGGAACTGAAGCTTTCTTT. It yields the protein CASRRAAQGGTEAFF.

J is TRBJ1-2 and V is TRBV2; tentatively, D is TRBD1 (6 bases). Germline V gene lookup returns CDR1 SNHLY and CDR2 FYNNEI. The CDR3 length is 12 residues. Between the trimmed V and J ends, which lost 6 bases and 4 bases, there was a span of 9 bases. Written as DNA, the CDR3 is TGTGCCAGCAGACAGGGAGGCTATGGCTACACCTTC. Amino acid sequence: CASRQGGYGYTF.

V is TRBV6-1 and J is TRBJ2-3, with D possibly being TRBD1 (5 bases). The CDR3 covers 13 residues. Germline CDR1 and CDR2: MNHNS and SASEGT. V was cut by 6 bases and J by 2 bases, with 9 bases left in between. CDR3 coding DNA: TGTGCCAGCAGGGCGGACATCACAGATACGCAGTATTTT. Protein: CASRADITDTQYF.

This chain uses TRBV5-1 with TRBJ2-5; possibly TRBD1 for D (7 bases). This CDR3 has 16 residues. V gave up 4 bases and J gave up 1 base, with 17 bases separating them. Per germline, CDR1 SGHRS and CDR2 YFSETQ. The CDR3 region has the DNA TGCGCCAGCAGCGAGGGGCAGGGGGGCCTCCAAGAGACCCAGTACTTC. Protein sequence: CASSEGQGGLQETQYF. Full variable domain (missing parts from reference TRBV5-1 and TRBJ2-5): KAGVTQTPRYLIKTRGQQVTLSCSPISGHRSVSWYQQTPGQGLQFLFEYFSETQRNKGNFPGRFSGRQFSNSRSEMNVSTLELGDSALYLCASSEGQGGLQETQYFGPGTRLLVL.

By proportion, this clonotype is medium-sized. V is TRBV5-3 and J is TRBJ1-5, with TRBD1 identical over 12 bases. TRBV5-3 is an open reading frame whose function is uncertain. J lost 3 bases, V lost 1 base, and 5 bases had no gene match. This CDR3 spans 17 amino acids. The CDR3 DNA sequence: TGTGCCAGAAGCTTGCGTGGGACAGGGGGCCTCAATCAGCCCCAGCATTTT. This sequence encodes CARSLRGTGGLNQPQHF.

The J gene is TRBJ2-3, the V gene TRBV6-5, with D hard to call. CDR1 MNHEY and CDR2 SVGAGI come from the germline V gene. The CDR3 has 14 residues. V was clipped by 0 bases and J by 5 bases, with 9 bases between them. CDR3 sequence: CASSYSSRVDTQYF. The CDR3, as DNA: TGTGCCAGCAGTTACTCGTCCCGGGTAGATACGCAGTATTTT.

A single count supports this clonotype. The chain links TRBV2 to TRBJ2-7; 8 positions match TRBD1. This CDR3 region has 14 residues. Germline V gene sequence: CDR1 SNHLY, CDR2 FYNNEI. V lost 11 bases, J lost 6 bases, and 15 bases stayed unmatched. In DNA form, the CDR3 reads TGTGCCGTAAGAGAAACAGGGGGAATAGGCGAGCAGTACTTC. It yields the protein CAVRETGGIGEQYF.

The chain combines TRBV20-1 with TRBJ1-2; maybe TRBD1 (6 bases). Germline CDR1 reads DFQATT; CDR2 reads SNEGSKA (reference sequence). The CDR3 covers 14 residues. Trimming stripped 2 bases from V and 10 bases from J, with 20 bases between. The CDR3 spells CSARRGTTRGSYTF. The CDR3 region has the DNA TGCAGTGCTAGACGCGGGACAACACGGGGTTCCTACACCTTC.

This clonotype has more than one count but fewer than ten. The genes are TRBV6-1 and TRBJ1-5; a possible D gene is TRBD1 (6 bases). Trimming removed 8 bases from V and 6 bases from J, with 8 bases in between. The germline V gene has CDR1 MNHNS and CDR2 SASEGT. The CDR3 runs 11 residues. CDR3 in DNA: TGTGCCAGCGGGGGCTCTCAGCCCCAGCATTTT. Residues: CASGGSQPQHF.

The chain carries TRBV4-1 and TRBJ1-5; TRBD1 matches 9 bases. V was clipped by 1 base and J by 2 bases; unmatched bases: 3. This CDR3 has 16 amino acids. CDR1 and CDR2 (germline): MGHRA, YSYEKL. The CDR3 coding sequence is TGCGCCAGCAGCCAAGGGACAGGGGAGCGCAATCAGCCCCAGCATTTT. Protein product: CASSQGTGERNQPQHF.

The chain links TRBV20-1 to TRBJ2-3; tentative D call: TRBD2 (5 bases). Trimming took 0 bases from V and 1 from J, leaving 11 bases between them. Germline V gene lookup returns CDR1 DFQATT and CDR2 SNEGSKA (reference sequence). The CDR3 spans 15 residues. CDR3 sequence (DNA): TGCAGTGCTAGAGACGGGGTCCTAGGCACAGATACGCAGTATTTT. Protein: CSARDGVLGTDTQYF.

Written as DNA, the CDR3 is TGCAGTGCTAGGGCCGGAGGGACAACGAGGGATTCACCCCTCCACTTT. This translates into CSARAGGTTRDSPLHF. V and J are TRBV20-1 and TRBJ1-6, with a weak D call TRBD1 (6 bases). This CDR3 has 16 amino acids. The V gene's germline CDR1 is DFQATT and CDR2 SNEGSKA (reference sequence). Trimming left V 3 bases short and J 8 bases short, with 20 bases between.

The chain employs TRBV2 and TRBJ1-1; 7 bases fit TRBD1. V was pared by 7 bases and J by 0 bases, with 8 bases of the junction left unmatched. The germline V gene has CDR1 SNHLY and CDR2 FYNNEI. This CDR3 region has 15 residues. CDR3 nucleotides: TGTGCCAGCACCTTTTCCGGGACAGTGAACACTGAAGCTTTCTTT. Residues: CASTFSGTVNTEAFF.

This clonotype showed up just a few times. The chain combines TRBV20-1 with TRBJ1-2; 7 nucleotides agree with TRBD1. The CDR3 runs to 11 residues. The ends lost 3 bases at V and 10 bases at J; junction bases unmatched: 5. The germline CDR1 and CDR2 sequences are DFQATT and SNEGSKA (reference sequence). CDR3: CSASQGEDYTF. In nucleotides, the CDR3 is TGCAGTGCTAGCCAGGGGGAGGACTACACCTTC.

This chain links TRBV12-3 or TRBV12-4 with TRBJ2-3; TRBD2 matches at 14 bases. V shed 3 bases, J shed 2 bases, and the junction held 4 bases outside the gene matches. The CDR3 is 17 amino acids. The CDR3 loop reads CASSFRLAGGVTDTQYF. In nucleotides, the CDR3 is TGTGCCAGCAGTTTTCGACTAGCGGGAGGGGTCACAGATACGCAGTATTTT.

V gene TRBV28 combines with J gene TRBJ1-1; 8 bases agree with TRBD1. The CDR3 consists of 15 residues. CDR1 and CDR2 (germline): MDHEN, SYDVKM. V lost 6 bases and J lost 0; bases outside the gene matches: 6. In DNA form, the CDR3 reads TGTGCCAGCAGGAAAAAGACAGGGGTGAACACTGAAGCTTTCTTT. Translation gives CASRKKTGVNTEAFF. Looking up the rest from reference TRBV28 and TRBJ1-1 gives the full variable domain: DVKVTQSSRYLVKRTGEKVFLECVQDMDHENMFWYRQDPGLGLRLIYFSYDVKMKEKGDIPEGYSVSREKKERFSLILESASTNQTSMYLCASRKKTGVNTEAFFGQGTRLTVV.